This TCR beta chain comes out of a study of patients and donors after allogeneic stem cell transplantation. TCRdb ran MiXCR on the RT-PCR reads and lists one entry per CDR3 protein. The sample holds fewer than 180,000 distinct CDR3 sequences, about 40% seen once. This clonotype has a count of ten or more. With V trimmed by 8 bases and J by 2 bases, 7 bases remained unmatched. Per the germline V gene, CDR1 is MDHEN and CDR2 is SYDVKM. The CDR3 runs 14 residues. Sequenced material: blood, either unsorted or a sorted T cell fraction (not recorded which). The chain combines TRBV28 with TRBJ1-2; 8 nucleotides match TRBD1. This TCR derives from a human donor who was either an allogeneic HSCT recipient or a stem cell or donor lymphocyte infusion donor (not recorded which). It is not recorded whose cells these are; they may come from a transplant donor. CDR3 region: CASFSDRGNYGYTF. For the CDR3, the DNA is TGTGCCAGCTTTTCCGACAGGGGCAACTATGGCTACACCTTC.